This entry concerns a single TCR beta chain. Here immunoSEQ multiplex PCR was the method, and the copy in TCRdb shows in-frame clones only, minus some. The repertoire holds about 4,800 clones, with 88% as singletons. The normal lung sample lay at least 3 cm, and maximally far, from the tumour. This entry comes from a study of immune cell composition in non-small cell lung cancer. V was pared by 5 bases and J by 4 bases, with 9 bases between. The length of the CDR3 is 12 residues. Germline V gene lookup returns CDR1 SEHNR and CDR2 FQNEAQ (reference sequence). This TCR was sampled from a human donor with non-small cell lung cancer. Some clones in this sample may be carry-over from other donors' samples. The sequenced material came from non-adjacent lung tissue. V gene TRBV7-9 combines with J gene TRBJ2-7; D gene uncertain. This chain's CDR3 is CASSRLGYEQYF. The CDR3 DNA is TGTGCCAGCAGCCGCCTAGGTTACGAGCAGTACTTC.